A single sample is the source of the 31 T cell receptor beta chains below, sequenced in a study of T cells in Graves' hyperthyroidism and ophthalmopathy. Amplification targeted TCR beta CDR3 regions from RNA transcripts. The TCR CDR3 was amplified in a first-round RT-PCR using the HTBI primer set. In TCRdb, the multiplex PCR reads were re-called with MiXCR into one record per CDR3 protein. The sample includes approximately 620,000 distinct CDR3 sequences, approximately 15% of them seen just once. What was sequenced was blood. The source of these receptors is a woman aged 40-49 years with Graves' ophthalmopathy.

This clonotype was seen a few times. The chain is built from TRBV4-1 and TRBJ1-3, with D unclear. CDR1 MGHRA and CDR2 YSYEKL come from the germline V gene. Trimming removed 0 bases at V and 9 bases at J, with 9 bases between. The CDR3 is made up of 13 amino acids. The CDR3 DNA sequence: TGCGCCAGCAGCCAAGAGTCCGGGTTCACCATATATTTT. The encoded protein is CASSQESGFTIYF.

This chain joins TRBV7-2 and TRBJ1-2, with no clear D. Looked up from germline, CDR1 is SGHTA and CDR2 is FQGNSA. V lost 5 bases, J lost 7 bases, and 17 bases lay in between. CDR3 length equals 14 residues. CDR3 residues: CASSTVTRVGGYTF. The CDR3 nucleotides read TGTGCCAGCAGCACCGTCACGAGGGTCGGTGGCTACACCTTC.

This clonotype was detected ten times or more. The rearrangement links TRBV12-3 or TRBV12-4 to TRBJ1-1, with D maybe TRBD1 (5 bases). The CDR3 is 14 amino acids. Deletions cut 6 bases from V and 3 bases from J, with 14 bases between. The CDR3 nucleotides read TGTGCCAGCAGGCCGGGGCGAGTAGACACTGAAGCTTTCTTT. Residues: CASRPGRVDTEAFF.

This clonotype was detected ten times or more. This rearrangement joins TRBV20-1 to TRBJ2-5; 7 bases line up with TRBD1. CDR1 and CDR2 from the germline V gene are DFQATT and SNEGSKA (reference sequence). J was trimmed by 5 bases and V by 5 bases; bases with no gene match: 8. The length of the CDR3 is 13 residues. The CDR3 DNA follows: TGCAGTGCTCCGAGACAGGGCCCTGAGACCCAGTACTTC. Translated, it gives CSAPRQGPETQYF.

The V call is TRBV20-1, the J call TRBJ2-1, with D possibly being TRBD2 (7 bases). The V and J ends lost 4 bases and 2 bases respectively, with 21 bases between them. The CDR3 consists of 17 residues. Germline loops: CDR1 DFQATT, CDR2 SNEGSKA (reference sequence). The CDR3 loop reads CSATPERGGPTYNEQFF. The CDR3 region has the DNA TGCAGTGCTACCCCCGAGAGGGGGGGTCCAACCTACAATGAGCAGTTCTTC.

This clonotype was seen repeatedly, ten times or more. The gene calls are TRBV7-3 and TRBJ2-1; possibly TRBD2 for D (5 bases). V lost 5 bases and J 8 bases, leaving 13 bases between the germline ends. Per the germline V gene, CDR1 is SGHTA and CDR2 is FQGTGA. CDR3 length: 13 residues. The CDR3 DNA reads as TGTGCCAGCAGCCGCGGACTCTCGGATGAGCAGTTCTTC. This encodes CASSRGLSDEQFF.

This clonotype has ten or more counts. This chain joins TRBV6-5 and TRBJ2-5; 7 bases are shared with TRBD1. V lost 0 bases and J lost 5; bases outside the gene matches: 3. CDR3 length: 14 amino acids. In germline, CDR1 is MNHEY, CDR2 SVGAGI. CDR3 nucleotides: TGTGCCAGCAGTTACTCGAGGGGGCACGAGACCCAGTACTTC. Translated, it gives CASSYSRGHETQYF.

This clonotype was recorded many times. The CDR3 protein is CASSYGRRGYEQYF. The CDR3, as DNA: TGTGCCAGCAGTTACGGGCGGAGGGGTTACGAGCAGTACTTC. The chain couples TRBV6-5 to TRBJ2-7; D possibly corresponds to TRBD2 (6 bases). The ends were cut back, 2 bases at V and 4 bases at J, with 12 bases in the middle. The V gene's germline CDR1 is MNHEY and CDR2 SVGAGI. The CDR3 length is 14 residues.

This sequence joins TRBV6-2 or TRBV6-3 and TRBJ2-1; 10 nucleotides align to TRBD1. J lost 6 bases, V lost 2 bases, and 4 bases had no gene match. The length of the CDR3 is 15 residues. CDR1 is MNHEY, CDR2 SVGEGT, per germline. CDR3 in amino acids: CASSYPGQGSNEQFF. The CDR3 region has the DNA TGTGCCAGCAGTTACCCGGGACAGGGGTCCAATGAGCAGTTCTTC.

To note about this clonotype: This may come from a read error, since a much larger clone is one base off. The rearrangement uses TRBV12-3 or TRBV12-4 and TRBJ1-5; D not certain. The CDR3 is 15 residues long. The CDR3 protein is CASSFSAYSNRPQHF. CDR3 bases: TGTGCCAGCAGTTTTTCGGCATATAGCAATCGGCCCCAGCATTTT.

The V call is TRBV2, the J call TRBJ2-1, with 7 bases matching TRBD2. Germline V gene data show CDR1 as SNHLY and CDR2 as FYNNEI. There are 14 residues in the CDR3. V dropped 0 bases and J dropped 5; count of bases not matched to a gene: 1. CDR3 residues: CASSEAGGNNEQFF. CDR3 bases: TGTGCCAGCAGTGAAGCGGGAGGGAACAATGAGCAGTTCTTC.

This clonotype was found a few times. This chain joins TRBV3-1 and TRBJ2-5; 16 nucleotides align to TRBD2. Germline V gene data show CDR1 as LGHDT and CDR2 as YNNKEL (reference sequence). With 0 bases clipped from V and 4 bases from J, the junction kept 5 bases outside the gene matches. This CDR3 spans 18 amino acids. This CDR3 reads CASSQEAGLAGGGETQYF. The DNA of the CDR3 is TGTGCCAGCAGCCAAGAAGCGGGACTAGCGGGAGGGGGAGAGACCCAGTACTTC.

This clonotype has just a few counts. The chain joins TRBV20-1 to TRBJ2-6; D ambiguous. The CDR3 is 13 amino acids. Germline assignment: CDR1 DFQATT and CDR2 SNEGSKA (reference sequence). The V end lost 2 bases, the J end lost 0 bases, and 2 bases lay between the germline ends. The CDR3 DNA sequence: TGCAGTGCTAGAAACTCTGGGGCCAACGTCCTGACTTTC. This sequence encodes CSARNSGANVLTF.

The genes are TRBV20-1 and TRBJ2-2, with 9 bases identical to TRBD2. This CDR3 contains 19 residues. The V gene end was trimmed by 3 bases and the J gene end by 3 bases; junction bases not matched to a gene: 17. In germline, CDR1 is DFQATT, CDR2 SNEGSKA (reference sequence). The DNA of the CDR3 is TGCAGTGCTAGCCCCCAGTTCGGTAGCGGGAGTATATACACCGGGGAGCTGTTTTTT. Translation gives CSASPQFGSGSIYTGELFF.

This clonotype came up many times. The chain carries TRBV30 and TRBJ2-1; 8 bases fit TRBD2. Germline CDR1 reads GTSNPN; CDR2 reads SVGIG (reference sequence). This CDR3 contains 15 residues. The junction had 14 bases not matched to a gene; V was cut back by 5 bases and J by 8 bases. The CDR3 coding sequence is TGTGCCTGGGGACGGGGGGGGGCGGGTAAGCATGAGCAGTTCTTC. Translation: CAWGRGGAGKHEQFF.

This clonotype was counted at least ten times. This chain joins TRBV27 and TRBJ1-1, with D possibly being TRBD1 (6 bases). Per the germline V gene, CDR1 is MNHEY and CDR2 is SMNVEV (reference sequence). CDR3 size: 13 residues. Between the trimmed V and J ends, which lost 5 bases and 10 bases, there was a span of 17 bases. CDR3 loop: CASSDNRDIGAFF. As DNA, the CDR3 is TGTGCCAGCAGTGATAACCGGGACATCGGAGCTTTCTTT.

This clonotype was seen a few times. V and J are TRBV2 and TRBJ2-2, with 9 bases matching TRBD1. This CDR3 has 15 amino acids. Trimming at V came to 6 bases and at J to 1 base, leaving 3 bases not matched to a gene. CDR1 and CDR2 from the germline V gene are SNHLY and FYNNEI. The CDR3 nucleotides read TGTGCCAGCAGACCGGGACAGGGGAACACCGGGGAGCTGTTTTTT. Protein product: CASRPGQGNTGELFF.

This chain links TRBV5-5 with TRBJ2-7; 7 nucleotides agree with TRBD1. This CDR3 comprises 13 residues. Germline V gene sequence: CDR1 SGHKS, CDR2 YYEKEE (reference sequence). J was trimmed by 0 bases and V by 8 bases; bases with no gene match: 5. The CDR3 protein is CASTGTVSYEQYF. The CDR3 DNA follows: TGTGCCAGTACCGGGACAGTCTCCTACGAGCAGTACTTC.

This clonotype was counted at least ten times. This chain uses TRBV5-1 with TRBJ2-5; a weak D match, TRBD1 (8 bases). CDR1 is SGHRS and CDR2 is YFSETQ in the germline V gene. V shed 1 base and J shed 5 bases, with 12 bases lying between them. CDR3 length: 14 residues. The CDR3 region has the DNA TGCGCCAGCAGCTTGTCACAGGGGGGGGAGACCCAGTACTTC. Protein: CASSLSQGGETQYF.

This chain joins TRBV18 and TRBJ2-7, with 8 bases fitting TRBD1. In germline, CDR1 is KGHSH, CDR2 LQKENI. With V trimmed by 5 bases and J by 3 bases, 9 bases remained unmatched. This CDR3 spans 15 amino acids. The CDR3, as DNA: TGTGCCAGCTCATCTGACAGGGGAAGAGGCTACGAGCAGTACTTC. Translating it yields CASSSDRGRGYEQYF.

The V gene is TRBV12-3 or TRBV12-4, the J gene TRBJ1-3, with D possibly matching TRBD1 (5 bases). This CDR3 has 15 residues. Trimming took 7 bases from V and 2 from J, leaving 15 bases between them. CDR3 sequence (DNA): TGTGCCAGCAACCTCAGGGTGACGCCTGGAAACACCATATATTTT. As protein: CASNLRVTPGNTIYF.

The table lists this clonotype with a few counts. With a much larger clone just one base away, this may be a read error. This chain links TRBV30 with TRBJ1-2; 8 bases are shared with TRBD1. Germline CDR1 GTSNPN, CDR2 SVGIG (reference sequence). The CDR3 loop spans 13 amino acids. CDR3 region: CARSGQGLGGYTF. The CDR3 coding sequence is TGTGCCCGGAGTGGACAGGGCCTGGGCGGCTACACCTTC.

The CDR3 loop reads CSVEDRRTSPLRFF. The CDR3 DNA sequence: TGCAGCGTTGAAGACCGAAGGACTAGCCCTTTAAGGTTCTTC. This chain uses TRBV29-1 with TRBJ2-1; 8 positions agree with TRBD2. V was pared by 0 bases and J by 15 bases, with 13 bases of the junction left unmatched. This CDR3 is 14 amino acids long. Germline V gene lookup returns CDR1 SQVTM and CDR2 ANQGSEA.

The rearrangement joins TRBV11-2 to TRBJ2-7, with 8 bases fitting TRBD2. J was trimmed by 7 bases and V by 3 bases; bases with no gene match: 5. Germline V gene lookup returns CDR1 SGHAT and CDR2 FQNNGV. CDR3 length equals 13 residues. The CDR3 nucleotides read TGTGCCAGCAGCTTCCGGACTAGCTGGGAGCAGTACTTC. It codes for CASSFRTSWEQYF.

This clonotype was picked up many times. The V call is TRBV6-1, the J call TRBJ2-1; the match to TRBD1 covers 9 bases. Germline lookup yields CDR1 MNHNS and CDR2 SASEGT. Unmatched junction bases numbered 7, after V lost 2 bases and J lost 5 bases. This CDR3 has 16 amino acids. The CDR3 coding sequence is TGTGCCAGCAGTGAAAATGAGGGACAGGGCGACAATGAGCAGTTCTTC. This gives the protein CASSENEGQGDNEQFF.

The V call is TRBV20-1, the J call TRBJ2-5; TRBD2 might be the D (6 bases). V was clipped by 5 bases and J by 2 bases, with 9 bases between them. Germline CDR1 and CDR2: DFQATT and SNEGSKA (reference sequence). The CDR3 covers 12 residues. CDR3 nucleotide sequence: TGCAGTGCTTACGGGGGACAAGAGACCCAGTACTTC. Translation: CSAYGGQETQYF.

This chain joins TRBV2 and TRBJ2-1, with TRBD2 identical over 10 bases. Looked up from germline, CDR1 is SNHLY and CDR2 is FYNNEI. The CDR3 consists of 15 residues. Unmatched junction bases numbered 4, after V lost 5 bases and J lost 3 bases. The CDR3 DNA sequence: TGTGCCAGCAGTCCGAAGCGGGAGGGCTACAATGAGCAGTTCTTC. It codes for CASSPKREGYNEQFF. The full variable domain, its missing parts supplied by reference TRBV2 and TRBJ2-1, is EPEVTQTPSHQVTQMGQEVILRCVPISNHLYFYWYRQILGQKVEFLVSFYNNEISEKSEIFDDQFSVERPDGSNFTLKIRSTKLEDSAMYFCASSPKREGYNEQFFGPGTRLTVL.

The rearrangement uses TRBV7-9 and TRBJ2-3; D ambiguous. This CDR3 is 13 amino acids long. With 1 base removed from V and 4 bases from J, the gap between germline ends came to 6 bases. Germline loops: CDR1 SEHNR, CDR2 FQNEAQ (reference sequence). Here the CDR3 reads CASSLVWADTQYF. CDR3 sequence (DNA): TGTGCCAGCAGCTTAGTGTGGGCAGATACGCAGTATTTT.

This clonotype was seen a single time. This chain links TRBV5-1 with TRBJ2-5, with unresolved D. The CDR3 has 13 residues. Germline V lookup: CDR1 SGHRS, CDR2 YFSETQ. Trimming removed 5 bases at V and 4 bases at J, with 12 bases between. The CDR3 DNA reads TGCGCCAGCAGAGACTTTGGGTCAGAGACCCAGTACTTC. It is translated as CASRDFGSETQYF.

As for this clonotype: At one of its ends the junction is not consistent with the germline gene, which may arise from a read error. V is TRBV24-1 and J is TRBJ2-2; tentatively, D is TRBD2 (5 bases). This CDR3 has 14 residues. In germline, CDR1 is KGHDR, CDR2 SFDVKD. The CDR3 here is CATGSQAGPGEPFF. The CDR3 DNA is TGTGCCACCGGATCTCAGGCAGGCCCCGGGGAGCCGTTTTTT.

The V gene is TRBV30, the J gene TRBJ1-5, with 7 bases matching TRBD1. V was clipped by 0 bases and J by 0 bases; unmatched bases: 14. The germline V gene encodes CDR1 GTSNPN and CDR2 SVGIG (reference sequence). This CDR3 spans 19 amino acids. CDR3 DNA: TGTGCCTGGAGTGTAAACCGGGACAGCGATGTCTATAGCAATCAGCCCCAGCATTTT. It specifies CAWSVNRDSDVYSNQPQHF.